The 32 T cell receptor beta chains reported below all come from one sample, sequenced in a study of cytomegalovirus exposure and HLA in healthy donors. The study ran its PCR with 60 Vbeta and 13 Jbeta primers. Assay used: immunoSEQ multiplex PCR; TCRdb lists only in-frame clones, some missing. Of roughly 150,000 clones in the sample, about 74% are singletons; the top ten hold 2.5% to 3.5%. Specimen: PBMCs. The receptors were sampled from a man aged 35-49 years in good health and CMV-seronegative.

The V and J genes are TRBV11-3 and TRBJ2-7, with TRBD1 identical over 7 bases. V lost 5 bases to trimming and J lost 2 bases; unmatched junction nucleotides: 6. Per the germline V gene, CDR1 is SGHNT and CDR2 is YENEEA. CDR3 size: 14 residues. The CDR3 DNA reads TGTGCCAGCAGCCCTCCTGGACAGGCCTACGAGCAGTACTTC. Amino acids: CASSPPGQAYEQYF. The complete variable domain, with remaining parts taken from reference TRBV11-3 and TRBJ2-7, reads EAGVVQSPRYKIIEKKQPVAFWCNPISGHNTLYWYLQNLGQGPELLIRYENEEAVDDSQLPKDRFSAERLKGVDSTLKIQPAELGDSAVYLCASSPPGQAYEQYFGPGTRLTVT.

The gene calls are TRBV5-6 and TRBJ1-6, with D possibly being TRBD1 (5 bases). The germline CDR1 and CDR2 sequences are SGHDT and YYEEEE. The CDR3 length is 13 residues. The germline V and J ends were trimmed by 6 bases and 7 bases, with 11 bases remaining between them. For the CDR3, the DNA is TGTGCCAGCACTCAGGGCTTCAATTCACCCCTCCACTTT. Translation: CASTQGFNSPLHF.

In this sample, this clone turned up once. The rearrangement uses TRBV29-1 and TRBJ1-5, with 7 bases matching TRBD1. This CDR3 is built from 13 residues. CDR1 and CDR2 from the germline V gene are SQVTM and ANQGSEA. V shed 7 bases and J 8 bases; nucleotides not matched to a gene: 11. The CDR3 sequence is CSAQVRGFEPQHF. The DNA of the CDR3 is TGCAGCGCCCAGGTCAGGGGGTTCGAGCCCCAGCATTTT.

The chain employs TRBV14 and TRBJ1-6; no clear D. Trimming pared 4 bases from V and 7 bases from J, leaving 14 bases between. This CDR3 is built from 15 residues. The germline CDR1 and CDR2 sequences are SGHDN and FVKESK. This CDR3 is CASSPLGIENSPLHF. CDR3 bases: TGTGCCAGCAGCCCCCTCGGGATCGAAAATTCACCCCTCCACTTT.

The genes are TRBV28 and TRBJ2-7; 12 bases align to TRBD2. Germline CDR1 and CDR2: MDHEN and SYDVKM. CDR3 length: 16 amino acids. V trimming: 5 bases; J trimming: 0 bases; junction bases outside the gene matches: 5. This CDR3 reads CASSPGTSGYSYEQYF. DNA of the CDR3: TGTGCCAGCAGTCCGGGGACTAGCGGGTACTCCTACGAGCAGTACTTC.

This chain links TRBV6-5 with TRBJ2-1; D may be TRBD2 (6 bases). The CDR3 spans 14 residues. With 2 bases removed from V and 6 bases from J, the gap between germline ends came to 11 bases. The germline V gene has CDR1 MNHEY and CDR2 SVGAGI. CDR3 region: CASSYGGIVNEQFF. As DNA, the CDR3 is TGTGCCAGCAGTTACGGGGGGATAGTCAATGAGCAGTTCTTC.

The chain recombines TRBV19 with TRBJ1-1; D is undetermined. This CDR3 contains 12 residues. With 8 bases removed from V and 2 bases from J, the gap between germline ends came to 9 bases. Germline assignment: CDR1 LNHDA and CDR2 SQIVND (reference sequence). The CDR3 is CASLSPNTEAFF. Written as DNA, the CDR3 is TGTGCCAGTCTGAGCCCCAACACTGAAGCTTTCTTT.

This chain uses TRBV5-1 with TRBJ1-4, with 9 bases fitting TRBD1. The CDR3 has 19 amino acids. The germline V gene has CDR1 SGHRS and CDR2 YFSETQ. V was clipped by 3 bases and J by 8 bases; unmatched bases: 20. CDR3 nucleotides: TGCGCCAGCAGCTCGGGTTTTGGGGACAGGGCCGCGCTTTGGGAAAAACTGTTTTTT. The encoded protein is CASSSGFGDRAALWEKLFF.

In the case of this clone: In this CDR3 the conserved last residue, phenylalanine or tryptophan, is missing, so a read error is likely. It is unclear where the CDR3 begins or ends on the DNA, so no DNA is shown, and the CDR3 is as TCRdb lists it. The V call is TRBV19, the J call TRBJ1-2; the table's D call, TRBD1, was not checked against the DNA. Germline V lookup: CDR1 LNHDA, CDR2 SQIVND (reference sequence). Termini included, the CDR3 measures 12 amino acids. The CDR3 spells CASSTAGASEHV.

CDR3 nucleotide sequence: TGTGCCAGCAGTTTCGGACAGCCCCAGATTTACGAGCAGTACTTC. Translated: CASSFGQPQIYEQYF. V and J are TRBV6-5 and TRBJ2-7; D is possibly TRBD1 (6 bases). Per germline, CDR1 MNHEY and CDR2 SVGAGI. Trimming stripped 4 bases from V and 4 bases from J, with 17 bases between. The CDR3 is 15 residues long.

The gene calls are TRBV7-3 and TRBJ1-2, with D perhaps TRBD1 (5 bases). The CDR3 totals 14 residues. The germline CDR1 and CDR2 sequences are SGHTA and FQGTGA. The germline V and J ends were trimmed by 2 bases and 3 bases, with 10 bases remaining between them. The CDR3 DNA reads TGTGCCAGCAGCTTATCAGGGTCGGACTATGGCTACACCTTC. Translated: CASSLSGSDYGYTF. Looking up the rest from reference TRBV7-3 and TRBJ1-2 gives the full variable domain: GAGVSQTPSNKVTEKGKYVELRCDPISGHTALYWYRQSLGQGPEFLIYFQGTGAADDSGLPNDRFFAVRPEGSVSTLKIQRTERGDSAVYLCASSLSGSDYGYTFGSGTRLTVV.

V and J are TRBV4-1 and TRBJ2-5; maybe TRBD2 (5 bases). The CDR3 loop spans 15 amino acids. Germline CDR1 and CDR2: MGHRA and YSYEKL. V lost 1 base and J 5 bases, leaving 14 bases between the germline ends. CDR3 region: CASSQGRGTMETQYF. The CDR3 DNA follows: TGCGCCAGCAGCCAAGGCCGGGGTACAATGGAGACCCAGTACTTC.

For the CDR3, the DNA is TGTGCCAGCAGTCCCCCTCCTGGGGGGTCCACAGATACGCAGTATTTT. It encodes CASSPPPGGSTDTQYF. The V and J genes are TRBV28 and TRBJ2-3, with D tentatively TRBD2 (6 bases). This CDR3 is built from 16 residues. V was trimmed by 5 bases and J by 2 bases, leaving 17 bases between them. CDR1 MDHEN and CDR2 SYDVKM come from the germline V gene.

This clone was found once. J is TRBJ2-4 and V is TRBV7-9; D may be TRBD2 (5 bases). The CDR3 covers 16 residues. Germline assignment: CDR1 SEHNR and CDR2 FQNEAQ (reference sequence). Trimming removed 0 bases at V and 8 bases at J, with 17 bases between. This CDR3 is CASSLAPSTKEDIQYF. CDR3 bases: TGTGCCAGCAGCTTAGCCCCCAGTACTAAGGAGGACATTCAGTACTTC.

The chain couples TRBV11-3 to TRBJ2-5; 10 bases line up with TRBD2. The V gene's germline CDR1 is SGHNT and CDR2 YENEEA. The CDR3 length is 15 residues. The V and J ends lost 5 bases and 5 bases, in that order; junction bases with no gene match: 8. The CDR3 protein is CASSPAGGAAETQYF. CDR3 DNA sequence: TGTGCCAGCAGCCCAGCGGGGGGGGCCGCGGAGACCCAGTACTTC. Looking up the rest from reference TRBV11-3 and TRBJ2-5 gives the full variable domain: EAGVVQSPRYKIIEKKQPVAFWCNPISGHNTLYWYLQNLGQGPELLIRYENEEAVDDSQLPKDRFSAERLKGVDSTLKIQPAELGDSAVYLCASSPAGGAAETQYFGPGTRLLVL.

The rearrangement uses TRBV7-9 and TRBJ2-1; perhaps TRBD2 as D (6 bases). Germline V gene lookup returns CDR1 SEHNR and CDR2 FQNEAQ (reference sequence). The V and J ends lost 6 bases and 12 bases respectively, with 21 bases between them. CDR3 size: 14 residues. CDR3 in amino acids: CASRPTGGPRGQFF. Here the CDR3 DNA reads TGTGCCAGCAGACCTACAGGAGGGCCAAGAGGGCAGTTCTTC.

This clone occurred once. The chain combines TRBV18 with TRBJ2-7; tentative D call: TRBD2 (5 bases). Germline V gene sequence: CDR1 KGHSH, CDR2 LQKENI. The CDR3 has 14 residues. V was shortened by 5 bases and J by 3 bases, with 14 bases between the two germline ends. CDR3 in amino acids: CASSLNRDNYEQYF. The CDR3 region has the DNA TGTGCCAGCTCATTAAACCGGGATAACTACGAGCAGTACTTC.

The chain combines TRBV7-3 with TRBJ1-1; 10 bases match TRBD1. J was trimmed by 3 bases and V by 4 bases; bases with no gene match: 8. This CDR3 spans 16 amino acids. From germline, CDR1 is SGHTA and CDR2 FQGTGA. The chain's CDR3 is CASSSMPGTGDTEAFF. For the CDR3, the DNA is TGTGCCAGCAGCTCGATGCCGGGGACAGGGGACACTGAAGCTTTCTTT.

There are a few counts of this clone. The chain has TRBV28 and TRBJ2-1, with 7 bases fitting TRBD2. The junction had 10 bases not matched to a gene; V was cut back by 3 bases and J by 2 bases. Per the germline V gene, CDR1 is MDHEN and CDR2 is SYDVKM. This CDR3 has 17 amino acids. The CDR3 spells CASSFAGGGGAYNEQFF. CDR3 sequence (DNA): TGTGCCAGCAGTTTTGCTGGGGGGGGAGGCGCCTACAATGAGCAGTTCTTC. Filled out from reference TRBV28 and TRBJ2-1, the complete variable domain reads DVKVTQSSRYLVKRTGEKVFLECVQDMDHENMFWYRQDPGLGLRLIYFSYDVKMKEKGDIPEGYSVSREKKERFSLILESASTNQTSMYLCASSFAGGGGAYNEQFFGPGTRLTVL.

This clone appeared a single time. The chain uses TRBV2 and TRBJ1-3; a weak D match, TRBD1 (6 bases). This CDR3 spans 15 amino acids. Germline V gives CDR1 SNHLY, CDR2 FYNNEI. V gave up 6 bases and J gave up 0 bases, with 12 bases separating them. CDR3 amino acids: CASRTDRISGNTIYF. CDR3 coding DNA: TGTGCCAGCAGGACCGACAGGATCTCTGGAAACACCATATATTTT.

The rearrangement joins TRBV5-1 to TRBJ2-2; weak D call: TRBD2 (5 bases). V lost 2 bases, J lost 0 bases, and 14 bases lay in between. The CDR3 contains 17 residues. Looked up from germline, CDR1 is SGHRS and CDR2 is YFSETQ. DNA of the CDR3: TGCGCCAGCAGCTTCCCGAGCGGAAGAGCGAACACCGGGGAGCTGTTTTTT. Translating it yields CASSFPSGRANTGELFF.

This clone occurred a few times. The chain recombines TRBV19 with TRBJ1-1, with 8 bases matching TRBD1. Germline-derived CDR1 and CDR2 are LNHDA and SQIVND (reference sequence). The CDR3 contains 13 residues. Trimming at V came to 6 bases and at J to 4 bases, leaving 4 bases not matched to a gene. The CDR3 DNA follows: TGTGCCAGTAGCGAAACAGGGGGCACTGAAGCTTTCTTT. Protein: CASSETGGTEAFF.

This clone was seen a few times. The chain is built from TRBV11-3 and TRBJ2-5; no firm D call. The CDR3 runs 12 residues. Germline values: CDR1 SGHNT, CDR2 YENEEA. Trimming stripped 1 base from V and 5 bases from J, with 5 bases between. The CDR3 sequence is CASSLVSETQYF. The CDR3 bases are TGTGCCAGCAGCTTAGTTTCTGAGACCCAGTACTTC.

The rearrangement links TRBV6-1 to TRBJ2-7; TRBD1 is a possible D gene (5 bases). Germline CDR1 is MNHNS and CDR2 is SASEGT. The CDR3 consists of 15 residues. The ends were cut back, 4 bases at V and 5 bases at J, with 18 bases in the middle. CDR3 DNA: TGTGCCAGCAGTGCCCAACATCGGAAGGGGCACGAGCAGTACTTC. This gives the protein CASSAQHRKGHEQYF.

The chain joins TRBV6-5 to TRBJ1-5; D remains ambiguous. The CDR3 contains 15 residues. Looked up from germline, CDR1 is MNHEY and CDR2 is SVGAGI. Trimming cost V 6 bases and J 0 bases, with 12 bases left between them. The CDR3 DNA reads as TGTGCCAGCAGCCACGGAGGGTATAGCAATCAGCCCCAGCATTTT. It codes for CASSHGGYSNQPQHF.

The rearrangement uses TRBV5-1 and TRBJ2-7; D may be TRBD2 (6 bases). Trimming pared 2 bases from V and 5 bases from J, leaving 14 bases between. The CDR3 has 14 residues. Germline assignment: CDR1 SGHRS and CDR2 YFSETQ. The CDR3 here is CASSLGRDIDEQYF. In DNA form, the CDR3 reads TGCGCCAGCAGCTTAGGGCGGGATATTGACGAGCAGTACTTC.

This clone was seen just once. This chain's CDR3 is CASSPPGEVGELFF. The CDR3 DNA sequence: TGTGCCAGCTCACCACCAGGGGAGGTCGGGGAGCTGTTTTTT. The chain recombines TRBV18 with TRBJ2-2; possibly TRBD2 for D (6 bases). The V gene lost 0 bases and the J gene lost 7 bases, with 9 bases spanning the gap. This CDR3 contains 14 residues. Germline lookup yields CDR1 KGHSH and CDR2 LQKENI.

The genes are TRBV5-1 and TRBJ1-2; D gene uncertain. The CDR3 sequence is 15 residues long. Per germline, CDR1 SGHRS and CDR2 YFSETQ. V was trimmed by 0 bases and J by 8 bases, leaving 17 bases between them. In DNA, the CDR3 is TGCGCCAGCAGCTTGGCCAGCGGGGTAATGAAGGGCTACACCTTC. Translating gives CASSLASGVMKGYTF.

The chain joins TRBV27 to TRBJ1-5, with a weak D call TRBD1 (5 bases). The CDR3 loop spans 12 amino acids. Per germline, CDR1 MNHEY and CDR2 SMNVEV (reference sequence). The ends were cut back, 5 bases at V and 7 bases at J, with 9 bases in the middle. Written as DNA, the CDR3 is TGTGCCAGCAGTCTAAGGGGACAGCCCCAGCATTTT. It specifies CASSLRGQPQHF.

The genes are TRBV11-2 and TRBJ1-6; 9 bases agree with TRBD1. Per germline, CDR1 SGHAT and CDR2 FQNNGV. The CDR3 runs to 15 residues. The junction had 7 bases not matched to a gene; V was cut back by 5 bases and J by 8 bases. CDR3 sequence (DNA): TGTGCCAGCAGCGCTCGGACAGGGGCGGATTCACCCCTCCACTTT. This codes for CASSARTGADSPLHF.

V is TRBV28 and J is TRBJ2-1; 7 bases are a match to TRBD2. Germline values: CDR1 MDHEN, CDR2 SYDVKM. The junction had 10 bases not matched to a gene; V was cut back by 4 bases and J by 7 bases. This CDR3 has 15 amino acids. Written as DNA, the CDR3 is TGTGCCAGCAGTTCGGCGGGAGAAGGTGTGAATGAGCAGTTCTTC. This codes for CASSSAGEGVNEQFF.

The rearrangement uses TRBV27 and TRBJ2-1; D might be TRBD1 (5 bases). The V end was cut by 4 bases, the J end by 7 bases, with 8 bases between. This CDR3 is built from 12 residues. Looked up from germline, CDR1 is MNHEY and CDR2 is SMNVEV (reference sequence). The CDR3: CASSSQGNEQFF. The CDR3 nucleotides are TGTGCCAGCAGTTCCCAGGGTAATGAGCAGTTCTTC.